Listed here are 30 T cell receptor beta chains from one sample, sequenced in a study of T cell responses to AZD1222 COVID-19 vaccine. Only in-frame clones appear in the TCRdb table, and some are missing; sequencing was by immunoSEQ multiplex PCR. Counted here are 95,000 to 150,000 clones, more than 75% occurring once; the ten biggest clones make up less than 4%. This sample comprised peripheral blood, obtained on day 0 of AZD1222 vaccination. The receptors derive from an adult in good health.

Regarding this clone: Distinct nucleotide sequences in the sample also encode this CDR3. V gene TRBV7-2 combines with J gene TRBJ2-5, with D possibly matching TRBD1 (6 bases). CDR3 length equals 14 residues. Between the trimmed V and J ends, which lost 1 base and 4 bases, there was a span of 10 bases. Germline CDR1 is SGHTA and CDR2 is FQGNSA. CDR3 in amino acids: CASSLGGRGETQYF. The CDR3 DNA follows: TGTGCCAGCAGCTTAGGGGGCAGGGGAGAGACCCAGTACTTC.

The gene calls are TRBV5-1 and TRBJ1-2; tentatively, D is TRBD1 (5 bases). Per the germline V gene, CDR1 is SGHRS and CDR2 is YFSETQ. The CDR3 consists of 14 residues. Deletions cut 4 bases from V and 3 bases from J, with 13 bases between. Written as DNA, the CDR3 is TGCGCCAGCAGCGTGGCGGGGGTGGACTATGGCTACACCTTC. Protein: CASSVAGVDYGYTF.

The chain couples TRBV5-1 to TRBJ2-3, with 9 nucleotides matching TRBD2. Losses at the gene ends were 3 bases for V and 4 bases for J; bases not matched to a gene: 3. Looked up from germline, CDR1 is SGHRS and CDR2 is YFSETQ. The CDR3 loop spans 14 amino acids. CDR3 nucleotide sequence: TGCGCCAGCAGCTCGCGGGGGGGCTCAGATACGCAGTATTTT. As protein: CASSSRGGSDTQYF.

The CDR3 loop is CASSLGGPRETQYF. The CDR3 DNA follows: TGTGCCAGCAGCTTAGGGGGGCCTAGGGAGACCCAGTACTTC. The chain couples TRBV7-2 to TRBJ2-5; D may be TRBD1 (6 bases). The germline CDR1 and CDR2 sequences are SGHTA and FQGNSA. The CDR3 contains 14 residues. V lost 1 base and J 5 bases, leaving 11 bases between the germline ends.

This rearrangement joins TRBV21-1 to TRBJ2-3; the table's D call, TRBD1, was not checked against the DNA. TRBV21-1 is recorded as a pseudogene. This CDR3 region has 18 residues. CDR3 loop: CASSKKGPTDTCTDTQYF. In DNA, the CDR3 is TGTGCCAGCAGCAAAAAAGGGCCGACAGATACATGCACAGATACGCAGTATTTT.

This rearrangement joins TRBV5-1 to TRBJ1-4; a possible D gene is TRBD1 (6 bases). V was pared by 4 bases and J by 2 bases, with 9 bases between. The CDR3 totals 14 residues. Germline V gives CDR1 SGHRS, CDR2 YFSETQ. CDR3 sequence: CASSHRDTNEKLFF. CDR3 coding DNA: TGCGCCAGCAGCCACAGGGACACTAATGAAAAACTGTTTTTT.

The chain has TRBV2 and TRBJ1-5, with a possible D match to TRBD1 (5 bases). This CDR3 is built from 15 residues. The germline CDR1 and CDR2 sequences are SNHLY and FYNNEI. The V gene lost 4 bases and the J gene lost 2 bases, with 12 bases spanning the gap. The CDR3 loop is CASSGQGAGNQPQHF. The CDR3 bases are TGTGCCAGCAGTGGGCAGGGAGCGGGCAATCAGCCCCAGCATTTT.

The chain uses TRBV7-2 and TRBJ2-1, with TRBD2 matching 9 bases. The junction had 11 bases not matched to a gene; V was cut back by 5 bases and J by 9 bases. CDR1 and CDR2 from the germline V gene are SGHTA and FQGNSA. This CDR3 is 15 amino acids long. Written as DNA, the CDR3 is TGTGCCAGCAGCATGCGGGGGGGCCCGCCCGGTGAGCAGTTCTTC. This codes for CASSMRGGPPGEQFF.

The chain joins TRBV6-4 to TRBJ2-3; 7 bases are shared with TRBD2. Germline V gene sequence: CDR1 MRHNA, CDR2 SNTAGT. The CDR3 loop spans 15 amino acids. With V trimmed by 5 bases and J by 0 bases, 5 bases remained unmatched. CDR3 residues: CASSPMTSSTDTQYF. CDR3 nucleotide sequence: TGTGCCAGCAGTCCAATGACTAGCAGCACAGATACGCAGTATTTT.

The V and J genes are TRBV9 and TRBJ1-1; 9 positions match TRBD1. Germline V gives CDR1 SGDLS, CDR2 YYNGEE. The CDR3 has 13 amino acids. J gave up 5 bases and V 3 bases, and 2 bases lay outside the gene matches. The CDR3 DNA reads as TGTGCCAGCAGCGCAGACAGGGGGACTGAAGCTTTCTTT. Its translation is CASSADRGTEAFF.

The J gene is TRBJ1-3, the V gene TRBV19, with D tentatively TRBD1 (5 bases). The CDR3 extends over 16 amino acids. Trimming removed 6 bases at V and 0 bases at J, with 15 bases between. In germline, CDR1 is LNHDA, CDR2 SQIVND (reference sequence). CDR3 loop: CASSPIKGPSGNTIYF. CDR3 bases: TGTGCCAGTAGCCCGATAAAGGGACCCTCTGGAAACACCATATATTTT.

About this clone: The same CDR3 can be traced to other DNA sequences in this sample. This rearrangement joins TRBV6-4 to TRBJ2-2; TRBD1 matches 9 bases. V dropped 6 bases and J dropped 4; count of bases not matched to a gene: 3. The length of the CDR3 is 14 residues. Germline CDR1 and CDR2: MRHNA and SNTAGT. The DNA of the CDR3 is TGTGCCAGCAGGGGACAGGGCCCCACCGGGGAGCTGTTTTTT. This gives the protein CASRGQGPTGELFF.

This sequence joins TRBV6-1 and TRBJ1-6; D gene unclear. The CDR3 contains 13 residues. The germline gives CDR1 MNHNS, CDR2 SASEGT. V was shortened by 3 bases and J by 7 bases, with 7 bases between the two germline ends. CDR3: CASSEDPNSPLHF. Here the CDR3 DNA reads TGTGCCAGCAGTGAGGACCCGAATTCACCCCTCCACTTT.

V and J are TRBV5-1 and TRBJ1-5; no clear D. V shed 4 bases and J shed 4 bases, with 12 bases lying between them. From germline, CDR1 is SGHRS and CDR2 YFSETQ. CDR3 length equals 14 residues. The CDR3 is CASSPSPSNQPQHF. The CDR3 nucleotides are TGCGCCAGCAGCCCATCCCCCTCAAATCAGCCCCAGCATTTT.

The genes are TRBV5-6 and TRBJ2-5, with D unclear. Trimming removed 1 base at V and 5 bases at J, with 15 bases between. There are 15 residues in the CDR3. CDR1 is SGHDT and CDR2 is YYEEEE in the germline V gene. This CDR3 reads CASSLFAGSVETQYF. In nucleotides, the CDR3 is TGTGCCAGCAGCTTGTTCGCTGGTAGTGTGGAGACCCAGTACTTC. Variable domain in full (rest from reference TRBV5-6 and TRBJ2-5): DAGVTQSPTHLIKTRGQQVTLRCSPKSGHDTVSWYQQALGQGPQFIFQYYEEEERQRGNFPDRFSGHQFPNYSSELNVNALLLGDSALYLCASSLFAGSVETQYFGPGTRLLVL.

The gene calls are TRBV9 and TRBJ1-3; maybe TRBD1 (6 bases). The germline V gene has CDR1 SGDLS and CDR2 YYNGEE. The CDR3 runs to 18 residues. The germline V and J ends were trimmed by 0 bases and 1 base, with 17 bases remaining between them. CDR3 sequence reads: CASSVATGGGASGNTIYF. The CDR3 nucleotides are TGTGCCAGCAGCGTAGCTACGGGTGGGGGGGCATCTGGAAACACCATATATTTT.

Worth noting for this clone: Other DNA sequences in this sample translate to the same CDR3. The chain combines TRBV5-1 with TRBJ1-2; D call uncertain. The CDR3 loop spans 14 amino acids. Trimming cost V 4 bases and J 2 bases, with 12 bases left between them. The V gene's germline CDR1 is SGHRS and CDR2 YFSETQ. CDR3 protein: CASSPRGGNYGYTF. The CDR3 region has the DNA TGCGCCAGCAGCCCGCGTGGAGGGAACTATGGCTACACCTTC.

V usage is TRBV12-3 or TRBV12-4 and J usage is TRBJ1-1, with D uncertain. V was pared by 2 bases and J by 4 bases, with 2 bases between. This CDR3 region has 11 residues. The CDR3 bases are TGTGCCAGCAGTTTAATCACTGAAGCTTTCTTT. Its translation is CASSLITEAFF.

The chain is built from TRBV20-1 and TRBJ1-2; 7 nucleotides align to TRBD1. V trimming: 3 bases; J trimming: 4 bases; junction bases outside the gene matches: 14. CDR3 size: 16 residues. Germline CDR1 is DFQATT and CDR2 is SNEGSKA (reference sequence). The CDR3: CSASSTQGSVSYGYTF. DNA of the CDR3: TGCAGTGCTAGTAGCACACAGGGGAGTGTCTCCTATGGCTACACCTTC.

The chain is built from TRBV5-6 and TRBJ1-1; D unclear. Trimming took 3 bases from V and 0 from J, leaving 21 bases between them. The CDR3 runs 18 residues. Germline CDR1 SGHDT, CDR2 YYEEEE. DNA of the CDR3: TGTGCCAGCAGCTCGGTTCTGGGGTTTGATAGATTGAACACTGAAGCTTTCTTT. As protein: CASSSVLGFDRLNTEAFF.

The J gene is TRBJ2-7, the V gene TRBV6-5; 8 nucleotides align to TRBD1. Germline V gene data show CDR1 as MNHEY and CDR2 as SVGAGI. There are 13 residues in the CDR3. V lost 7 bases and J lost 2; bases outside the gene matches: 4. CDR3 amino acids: CASIQGVTYEQYF. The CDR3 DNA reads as TGTGCCAGCATACAGGGGGTCACCTACGAGCAGTACTTC.

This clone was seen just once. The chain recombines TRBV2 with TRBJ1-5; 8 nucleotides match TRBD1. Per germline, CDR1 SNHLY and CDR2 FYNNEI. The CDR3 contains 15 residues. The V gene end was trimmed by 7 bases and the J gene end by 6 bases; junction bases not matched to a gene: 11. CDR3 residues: CASNPGQGSFQPQHF. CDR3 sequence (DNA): TGTGCCAGCAATCCCGGACAGGGTAGTTTTCAGCCCCAGCATTTT. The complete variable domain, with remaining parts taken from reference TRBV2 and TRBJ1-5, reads EPEVTQTPSHQVTQMGQEVILRCVPISNHLYFYWYRQILGQKVEFLVSFYNNEISEKSEIFDDQFSVERPDGSNFTLKIRSTKLEDSAMYFCASNPGQGSFQPQHFGDGTRLSIL.

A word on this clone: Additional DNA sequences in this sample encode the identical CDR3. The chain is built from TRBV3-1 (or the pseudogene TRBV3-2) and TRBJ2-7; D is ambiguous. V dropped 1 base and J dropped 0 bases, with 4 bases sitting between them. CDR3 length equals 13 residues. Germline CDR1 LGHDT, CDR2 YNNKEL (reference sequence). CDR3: CASSQVSSYEQYF. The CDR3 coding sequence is TGTGCCAGCAGCCAAGTCTCCTCCTACGAGCAGTACTTC.

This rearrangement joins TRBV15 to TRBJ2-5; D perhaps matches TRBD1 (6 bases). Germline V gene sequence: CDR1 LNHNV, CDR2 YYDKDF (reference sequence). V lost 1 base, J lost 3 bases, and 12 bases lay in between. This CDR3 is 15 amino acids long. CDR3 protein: CATSRAGRGKETQYF. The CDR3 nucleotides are TGTGCCACCAGCAGAGCAGGCAGGGGAAAAGAGACCCAGTACTTC. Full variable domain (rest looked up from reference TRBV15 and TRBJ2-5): DAMVIQNPRYQVTQFGKPVTLSCSQTLNHNVMYWYQQKSSQAPKLLFHYYDKDFNNEADTPDNFQSRRPNTSFCFLDIRSPGLGDTAMYLCATSRAGRGKETQYFGPGTRLLVL.

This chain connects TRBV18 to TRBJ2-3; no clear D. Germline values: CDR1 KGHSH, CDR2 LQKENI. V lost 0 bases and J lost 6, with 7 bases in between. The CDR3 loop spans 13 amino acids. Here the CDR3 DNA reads TGTGCCAGCTCACCACCGAATGGCGATACGCAGTATTTT. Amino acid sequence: CASSPPNGDTQYF.

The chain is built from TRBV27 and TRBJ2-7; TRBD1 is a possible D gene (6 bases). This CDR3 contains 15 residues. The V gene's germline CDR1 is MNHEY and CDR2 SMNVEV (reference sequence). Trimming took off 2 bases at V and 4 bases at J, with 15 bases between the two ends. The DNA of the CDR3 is TGTGCCAGCAGTTTAAGTGGGACATTCAATTACGAGCAGTACTTC. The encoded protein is CASSLSGTFNYEQYF.

CDR3 nucleotides: TGCGCCAGCAGCTTGATTCCGCAAGACAATGAGCAGTTCTTC. Translated: CASSLIPQDNEQFF. This chain uses TRBV5-1 with TRBJ2-1; D not resolved. Trimming cost V 1 base and J 5 bases, with 10 bases left between them. Germline CDR1 and CDR2: SGHRS and YFSETQ. The CDR3 is 14 residues long.

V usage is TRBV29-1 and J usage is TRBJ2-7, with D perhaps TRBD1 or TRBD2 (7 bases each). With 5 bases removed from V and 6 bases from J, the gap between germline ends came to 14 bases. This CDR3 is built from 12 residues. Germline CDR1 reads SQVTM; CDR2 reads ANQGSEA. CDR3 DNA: TGCAGCGTTCAACAGGGGAGGGGCGAGCAGTACTTC. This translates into CSVQQGRGEQYF.

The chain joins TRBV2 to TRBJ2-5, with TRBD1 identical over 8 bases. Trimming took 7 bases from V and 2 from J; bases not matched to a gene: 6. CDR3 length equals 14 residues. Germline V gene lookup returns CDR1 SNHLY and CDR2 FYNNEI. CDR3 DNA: TGTGCCAGCAATTCCGACAGGGGACAAGAGACCCAGTACTTC. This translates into CASNSDRGQETQYF. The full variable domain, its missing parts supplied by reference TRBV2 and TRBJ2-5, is EPEVTQTPSHQVTQMGQEVILRCVPISNHLYFYWYRQILGQKVEFLVSFYNNEISEKSEIFDDQFSVERPDGSNFTLKIRSTKLEDSAMYFCASNSDRGQETQYFGPGTRLLVL.

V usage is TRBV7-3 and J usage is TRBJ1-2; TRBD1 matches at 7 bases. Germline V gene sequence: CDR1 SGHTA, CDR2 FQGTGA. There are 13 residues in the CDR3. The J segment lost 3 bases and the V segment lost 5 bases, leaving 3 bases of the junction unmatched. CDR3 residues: CASSRGQDYGYTF. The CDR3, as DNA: TGTGCCAGCAGCCGTGGACAGGACTATGGCTACACCTTC.